This T cell receptor (beta chain) derives from a study of T cell repertoires in cytomegalovirus infection. At the level of the study: Both CMV infection and a matching HLA type were indicated by public TCR beta signatures. Overall study findings and caveats: Summed frequency of shared TCR beta families picked out CMV carriers who also had the relevant HLA.

This CDR3 comprises 15 residues. In germline, CDR1 is MNHEY, CDR2 SVGAGI. In the case of this clonotype: Its antigen is as yet unknown. One end of the junction does not line up with germline, which may come from a read error.

In TCRdb, the reads were re-called with MiXCR into one record per CDR3 protein. The data show roughly 990,000 distinct CDR3 sequences, roughly 31% seen once. This clonotype was sampled from a human donor in good health (CMV status not recorded). Some clones in this sample may be carry-over from other donors' samples. The V call is TRBV6-5, the J call TRBJ1-1, with a possible D match to TRBD1 (6 bases). The sequencing used cultured CD8+ T cells from PBMCs, collected from culture after CMV antigen stimulation. In DNA, the CDR3 is TGTGCCAACAGTTCCGGGACACCTGGGAGCACTGAAGCTTTCTTT. This gives the protein CANSSGTPGSTEAFF.